This paragraph covers one T cell receptor (beta chain) sequence. The CDR3 sequence is 14 residues long. Looked up from germline, CDR1 is LNHNV and CDR2 is YYDKDF (reference sequence). V gave up 8 bases and J gave up 4 bases, with 17 bases separating them. These data originate in a study of identical twins. TCRdb reprocessed the 5' RACE reads via MiXCR and lists one record per CDR3 protein. The repertoire consists of around 370,000 distinct CDR3 sequences, with roughly 9% occurring once and the leading ten covering more than 8%. The V and J genes are TRBV15 and TRBJ2-5; a possible D gene is TRBD1 (7 bases). The material sequenced was naive T cells sorted from blood. The TCR comes from a woman in her forties or fifties in good health. CDR3 sequence: CATGTRQGGETQYF. Here the CDR3 DNA reads TGTGCCACCGGGACCAGACAGGGAGGAGAGACCCAGTACTTC.